Below, 7 T cell receptor beta chains from the same sample are listed, as sequenced in a study of T cell responses to AZD1222 COVID-19 vaccine. Generated by immunoSEQ multiplex PCR, the TCRdb table keeps only in-frame clones and is missing some. The data show 150,000 or so clones, 93% seen once. This sample comprised peripheral blood, obtained on day 0 of AZD1222 vaccination. The receptors originated from an adult in good health.

The chain links TRBV27 to TRBJ2-7; TRBD2 aligns across 11 bases. This CDR3 is built from 14 residues. Germline trimming cut 5 bases from V and 2 bases from J; bases unmatched to any gene: 2. In germline, CDR1 is MNHEY, CDR2 SMNVEV (reference sequence). The CDR3 loop is CASSLSGRAYEQYF. The CDR3 region has the DNA TGTGCCAGCAGTCTTAGCGGGAGGGCCTACGAGCAGTACTTC.

The chain links TRBV5-5 to TRBJ1-1, with D unresolved. Germline V gene data show CDR1 as SGHKS and CDR2 as YYEKEE (reference sequence). CDR3 length: 13 residues. V lost 1 base and J lost 1, with 5 bases in between. The CDR3 region has the DNA TGTGCCAGCAGCTTGCTTGGGAACACTGAAGCTTTCTTT. Amino acids: CASSLLGNTEAFF. Combining the CDR3 with reference TRBV5-5 and TRBJ1-1 gives the whole variable domain DAGVTQSPTHLIKTRGQQVTLRCSPISGHKSVSWYQQVLGQGPQFIFQYYEKEERGRGNFPDRFSARQFPNYSSELNVNALLLGDSALYLCASSLLGNTEAFFGQGTRLTVV.

This clone has just one count. The V and J genes are TRBV5-4 and TRBJ2-3, with 15 bases matching TRBD2. In germline, CDR1 is SGHNT, CDR2 YYREEE (reference sequence). The CDR3 covers 19 residues. V lost 4 bases to trimming and J lost 0 bases; unmatched junction nucleotides: 9. The CDR3 loop is CASSRGGTSGRKSTDTQYF. CDR3 in DNA: TGTGCCAGCAGCCGGGGAGGGACTAGCGGGAGGAAAAGCACAGATACGCAGTATTTT.

The chain uses TRBV10-2 and TRBJ1-5, with no clear D. Germline V gene data show CDR1 as WSHSY and CDR2 as SAAADI. Trimming shortened V by 2 bases and J by 0 bases, and 5 bases separated the two germline ends. This CDR3 has 14 amino acids. The CDR3 nucleotides read TGCGCCAGCAGTGAGATATATAGCAATCAGCCCCAGCATTTT. Its translation: CASSEIYSNQPQHF.

The rearrangement joins TRBV7-3 to TRBJ1-6; D is unclear. V lost 5 bases, J lost 7 bases, and 12 bases lay in between. The CDR3 has 14 residues. CDR1 is SGHTA and CDR2 is FQGTGA in the germline V gene. The CDR3 here is CASSHPDLNSPLHF. The CDR3 DNA reads as TGTGCCAGCAGCCACCCCGACCTGAATTCACCCCTCCACTTT.

This chain links TRBV6-5 with TRBJ2-5, with unresolved D. Germline loops: CDR1 MNHEY, CDR2 SVGAGI. V lost 8 bases to trimming and J lost 6 bases, with 7 bases between them. This CDR3 is 10 amino acids long. The DNA of the CDR3 is TGTGCCAGCGGTTTGAAGACCCAGTACTTC. Translating gives CASGLKTQYF.

This clone has only one observation. This chain joins TRBV19 and TRBJ2-5; TRBD2 agrees at 10 bases. Germline V CDR1 and CDR2: LNHDA, SQIVND (reference sequence). The trim removed 8 bases at V and 2 bases at J, leaving 2 bases unmatched. The CDR3 length is 13 residues. This chain's CDR3 is CASGTSAQETQYF. DNA for the CDR3: TGTGCCAGTGGGACTAGCGCTCAAGAGACCCAGTACTTC.